This T cell receptor (beta chain) comes out of a study of PD-1 blockade in mismatch repair-deficient tumors. PCR or immunohistochemistry showed mismatch repair deficiency in every enrolled patient. The CDR3 is made up of 16 amino acids. CDR1 is MGHRA, CDR2 YSYEKL, per germline. V was trimmed by 4 bases and J by 5 bases, leaving 18 bases between them. Profiled with immunoSEQ multiplex PCR; TCRdb holds only in-frame clones, not every one. The sample comprises tens of thousands of clones, 83% of which are singletons, and about 19% rests with the top ten. This sequence joins TRBV4-1 and TRBJ1-5; the D gene is possibly TRBD1 (6 bases). The sequence derives from an adult with mismatch repair-deficient cancer. This material consisted of peripheral blood, taken 12 weeks after starting pembrolizumab. The CDR3 reads CASSPDPDRTYQPQHF. The CDR3 DNA reads as TGCGCCAGCAGCCCCGACCCGGACAGAACTTATCAGCCCCAGCATTTT.